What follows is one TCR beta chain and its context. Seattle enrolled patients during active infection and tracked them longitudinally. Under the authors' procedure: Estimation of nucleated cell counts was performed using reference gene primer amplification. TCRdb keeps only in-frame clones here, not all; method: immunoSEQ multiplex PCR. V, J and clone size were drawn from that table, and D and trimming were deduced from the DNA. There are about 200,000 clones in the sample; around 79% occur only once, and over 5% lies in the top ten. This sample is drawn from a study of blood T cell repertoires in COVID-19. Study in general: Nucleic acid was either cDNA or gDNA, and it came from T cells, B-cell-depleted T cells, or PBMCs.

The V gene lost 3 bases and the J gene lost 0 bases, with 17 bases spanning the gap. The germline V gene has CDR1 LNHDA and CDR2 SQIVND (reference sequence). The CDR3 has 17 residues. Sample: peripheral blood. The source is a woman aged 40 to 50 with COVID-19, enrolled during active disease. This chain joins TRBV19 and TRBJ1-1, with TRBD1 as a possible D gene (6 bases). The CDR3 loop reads CASSIGPRGALNTEAFF. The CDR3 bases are TGTGCCAGTAGTATTGGGCCGCGGGGGGCGTTGAACACTGAAGCTTTCTTT.